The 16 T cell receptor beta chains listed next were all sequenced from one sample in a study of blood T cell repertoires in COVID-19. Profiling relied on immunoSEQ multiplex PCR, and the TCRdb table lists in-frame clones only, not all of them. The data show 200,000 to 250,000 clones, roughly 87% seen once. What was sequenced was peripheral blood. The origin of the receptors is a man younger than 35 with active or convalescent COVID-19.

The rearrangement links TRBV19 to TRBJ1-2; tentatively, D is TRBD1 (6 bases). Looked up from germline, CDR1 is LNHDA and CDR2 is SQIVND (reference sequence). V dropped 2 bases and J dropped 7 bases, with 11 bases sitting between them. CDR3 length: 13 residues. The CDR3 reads CASSIYREGGYTF. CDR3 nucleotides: TGTGCCAGTAGTATATACAGGGAAGGTGGCTACACCTTC.

This CDR3 is CAWSMGAGPQHF. In DNA form, the CDR3 reads TGTGCCTGGAGTATGGGGGCAGGGCCCCAGCATTTT. The V call is TRBV30, the J call TRBJ1-5, with a possible D match to TRBD1 (6 bases). V lost 2 bases and J lost 9, with 11 bases in between. This CDR3 is 12 amino acids long. CDR1 is GTSNPN, CDR2 SVGIG, per germline (reference sequence).

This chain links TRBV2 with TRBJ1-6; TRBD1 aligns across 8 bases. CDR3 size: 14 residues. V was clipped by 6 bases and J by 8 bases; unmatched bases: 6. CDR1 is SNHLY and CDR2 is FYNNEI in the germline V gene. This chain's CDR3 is CASSADRGDSPLHF. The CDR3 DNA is TGTGCCAGCAGCGCCGACAGGGGCGATTCACCCCTCCACTTT.

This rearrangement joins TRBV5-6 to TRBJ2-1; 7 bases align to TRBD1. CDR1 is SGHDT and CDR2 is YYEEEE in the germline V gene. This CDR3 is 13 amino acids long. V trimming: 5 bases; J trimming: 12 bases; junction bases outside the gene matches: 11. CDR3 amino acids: CASRGQNNEWQFF. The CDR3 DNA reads TGTGCCAGCAGGGGACAGAACAATGAATGGCAGTTCTTC.

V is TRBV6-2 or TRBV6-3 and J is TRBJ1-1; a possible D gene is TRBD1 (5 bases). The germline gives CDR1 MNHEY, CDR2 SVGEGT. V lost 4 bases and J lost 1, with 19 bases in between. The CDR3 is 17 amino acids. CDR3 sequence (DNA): TGTGCCAGCAGTTCCAGACCCAGGGCAAGGACGAACACTGAAGCTTTCTTT. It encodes CASSSRPRARTNTEAFF.

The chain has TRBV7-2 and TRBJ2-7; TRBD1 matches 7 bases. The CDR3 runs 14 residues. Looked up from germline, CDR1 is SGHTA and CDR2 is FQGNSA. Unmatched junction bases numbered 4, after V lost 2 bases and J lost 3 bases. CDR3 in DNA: TGTGCCAGCAGCTTACGTGCAGGGGGCTACGAGCAGTACTTC. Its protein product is CASSLRAGGYEQYF.

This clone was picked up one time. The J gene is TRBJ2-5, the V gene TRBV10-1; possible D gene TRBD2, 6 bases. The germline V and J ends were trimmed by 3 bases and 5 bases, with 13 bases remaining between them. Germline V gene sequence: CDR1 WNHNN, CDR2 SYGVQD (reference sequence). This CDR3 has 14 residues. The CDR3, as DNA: TGCGCCAGCAGTGAAACTGCGGGGTCCGAGACCCAGTACTTC. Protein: CASSETAGSETQYF.

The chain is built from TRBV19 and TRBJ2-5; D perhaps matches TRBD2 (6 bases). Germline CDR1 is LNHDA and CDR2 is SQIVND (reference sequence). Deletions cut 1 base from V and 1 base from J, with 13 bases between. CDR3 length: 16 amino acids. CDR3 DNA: TGTGCCAGTAGTATAGCTAGTGCGGGATTCCAAGAGACCCAGTACTTC. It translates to CASSIASAGFQETQYF.

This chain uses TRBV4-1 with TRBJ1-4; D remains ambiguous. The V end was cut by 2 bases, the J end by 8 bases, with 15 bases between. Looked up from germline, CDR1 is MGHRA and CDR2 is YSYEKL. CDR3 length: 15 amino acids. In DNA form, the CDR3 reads TGCGCCAGCAGCCAACCTGACGGAGGGATAGAAAAACTGTTTTTT. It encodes CASSQPDGGIEKLFF.

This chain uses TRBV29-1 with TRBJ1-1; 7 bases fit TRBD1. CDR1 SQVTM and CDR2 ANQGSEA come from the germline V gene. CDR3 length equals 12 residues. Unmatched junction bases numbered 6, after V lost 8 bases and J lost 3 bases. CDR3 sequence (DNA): TGCAGCACGCTACAGGGGCACACTGAAGCTTTCTTT. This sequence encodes CSTLQGHTEAFF.

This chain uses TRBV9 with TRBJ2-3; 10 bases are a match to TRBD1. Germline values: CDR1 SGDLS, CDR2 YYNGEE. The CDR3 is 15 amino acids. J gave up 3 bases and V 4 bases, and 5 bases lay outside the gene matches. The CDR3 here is CASSPRQGATDTQYF. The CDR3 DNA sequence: TGTGCCAGCAGCCCCCGACAGGGGGCTACAGATACGCAGTATTTT.

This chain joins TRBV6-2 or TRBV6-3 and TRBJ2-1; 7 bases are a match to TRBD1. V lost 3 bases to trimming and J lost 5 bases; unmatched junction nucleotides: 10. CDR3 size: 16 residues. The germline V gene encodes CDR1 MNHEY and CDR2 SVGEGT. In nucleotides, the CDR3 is TGTGCCAGCAGTTATGGGACAGCCCTTTTTAACAATGAGCAGTTCTTC. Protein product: CASSYGTALFNNEQFF.

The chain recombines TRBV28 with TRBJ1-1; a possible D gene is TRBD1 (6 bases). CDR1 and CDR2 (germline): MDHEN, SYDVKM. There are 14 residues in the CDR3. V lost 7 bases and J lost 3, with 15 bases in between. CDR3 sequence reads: CASTQSRGDTEAFF. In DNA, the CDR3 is TGTGCCAGCACCCAGAGCAGGGGCGACACTGAAGCTTTCTTT. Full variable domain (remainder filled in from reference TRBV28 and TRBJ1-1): DVKVTQSSRYLVKRTGEKVFLECVQDMDHENMFWYRQDPGLGLRLIYFSYDVKMKEKGDIPEGYSVSREKKERFSLILESASTNQTSMYLCASTQSRGDTEAFFGQGTRLTVV.

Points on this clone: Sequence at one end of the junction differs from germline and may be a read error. The CDR3 here is CASSRSASGMMNTQYF. CDR3 coding DNA: TGTGCTAGCAGCCGGTCCGCTAGCGGGATGATGAATACGCAGTATTTT. The rearrangement uses TRBV7-7 and TRBJ2-3; 9 nucleotides align to TRBD2. The CDR3 is made up of 16 amino acids. Per the germline V gene, CDR1 is SSHAT and CDR2 is FNYEAQ (reference sequence).

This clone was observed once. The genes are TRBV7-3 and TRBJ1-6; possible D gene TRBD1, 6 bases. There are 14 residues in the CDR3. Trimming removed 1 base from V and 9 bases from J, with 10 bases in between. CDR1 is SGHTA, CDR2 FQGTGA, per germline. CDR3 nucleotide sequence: TGTGCCAGCAGCTTAAGGGGAGGGGGTTCACCCCTCCACTTT. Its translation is CASSLRGGGSPLHF.

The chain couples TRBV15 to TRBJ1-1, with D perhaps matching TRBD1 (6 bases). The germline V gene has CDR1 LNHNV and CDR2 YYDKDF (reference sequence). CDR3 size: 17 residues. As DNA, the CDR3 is TGTAGCCCGAGGCCCCCCGGGGGGCTTGGGGTGTATACTGAAGCTTTCTTT. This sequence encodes CSPRPPGGLGVYTEAFF. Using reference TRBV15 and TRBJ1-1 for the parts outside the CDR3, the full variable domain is DAMVIQNPRYQVTQFGKPVTLSCSQTLNHNVMYWYQQKSSQAPKLLFHYYDKDFNNEADTPDNFQSRRPNTSFCFLDIRSPGLGDTAMYLCSPRPPGGLGVYTEAFFGQGTRLTVV.